A single sample is the source of the 7 T cell receptor beta chains below, sequenced in a study of T cell responses to AZD1222 COVID-19 vaccine. The data were produced by immunoSEQ multiplex PCR, yet TCRdb's version contains in-frame clones alone and is incomplete. The sample includes about 140,000 clones, just under 95% of them seen just once. Sequenced here: peripheral blood, sampled after recovery from COVID-19. The receptor source for this set is an adult who had recovered from COVID-19.

This clone appeared once. The gene calls are TRBV7-8 and TRBJ2-2; the D is unclear. CDR3 size: 13 residues. V dropped 0 bases and J dropped 3 bases, with 2 bases sitting between them. Per the germline V gene, CDR1 is SGHVS and CDR2 is FQNEAQ. The CDR3 reads CASSLAHTGELFF. DNA for the CDR3: TGTGCCAGCAGCTTAGCACACACCGGGGAGCTGTTTTTT.

This clone was found a few times. The rearrangement links TRBV4-1 to TRBJ1-1; TRBD1 is a possible D gene (5 bases). In germline, CDR1 is MGHRA, CDR2 YSYEKL. The CDR3 contains 15 residues. V lost 5 bases, J lost 4 bases, and 17 bases lay in between. In DNA, the CDR3 is TGCGCCAGCAGCAGTCCGACAGTGGGGGGCACTGAAGCTTTCTTT. Protein sequence: CASSSPTVGGTEAFF.

The V call is TRBV9, the J call TRBJ2-3; 13 bases map to TRBD2. The CDR3 extends over 17 amino acids. The germline CDR1 and CDR2 sequences are SGDLS and YYNGEE. V dropped 2 bases and J dropped 0; count of bases not matched to a gene: 3. The CDR3 DNA reads as TGTGCCAGCAGCGTCGGGACTAGCGGGACCAGCACAGATACGCAGTATTTT. Translated: CASSVGTSGTSTDTQYF.

V gene TRBV11-1 combines with J gene TRBJ1-2; the match to TRBD1 covers 9 bases. CDR3 length equals 15 residues. Germline CDR1 reads SGHAT; CDR2 reads FQDESV (reference sequence). The V and J ends lost 6 bases and 4 bases, in that order; junction bases with no gene match: 9. The CDR3: CASSSGDRGSYGYTF. The CDR3 DNA reads as TGTGCCAGCAGTTCCGGAGACAGGGGGTCCTATGGCTACACCTTC.

This clone was counted once. This rearrangement joins TRBV7-8 to TRBJ2-3, with 10 bases aligning to TRBD2. The CDR3 contains 16 residues. CDR1 is SGHVS, CDR2 FQNEAQ, per germline. Germline trimming cut 5 bases from V and 0 bases from J; bases unmatched to any gene: 5. The DNA for the CDR3 is TGTGCCAGCAGCCTAAGCGGGAGGGCTAGCACAGATACGCAGTATTTT. Translating it yields CASSLSGRASTDTQYF.

This chain joins TRBV30 and TRBJ1-5; D is uncertain. This CDR3 is 13 amino acids long. V dropped 3 bases and J dropped 3 bases, with 9 bases sitting between them. Per germline, CDR1 GTSNPN and CDR2 SVGIG (reference sequence). For the CDR3, the DNA is TGTGCCTGGAGAGGTGGTGACAATCAGCCCCAGCATTTT. Translated: CAWRGGDNQPQHF.

The chain links TRBV6-5 to TRBJ1-4; D not resolved. V lost 5 bases and J lost 7, with 14 bases in between. CDR3 size: 14 residues. Per germline, CDR1 MNHEY and CDR2 SVGAGI. The CDR3 reads CASSRPGTSEKLFF. CDR3 DNA sequence: TGTGCCAGCAGTCGGCCAGGTACCAGTGAAAAACTGTTTTTT.